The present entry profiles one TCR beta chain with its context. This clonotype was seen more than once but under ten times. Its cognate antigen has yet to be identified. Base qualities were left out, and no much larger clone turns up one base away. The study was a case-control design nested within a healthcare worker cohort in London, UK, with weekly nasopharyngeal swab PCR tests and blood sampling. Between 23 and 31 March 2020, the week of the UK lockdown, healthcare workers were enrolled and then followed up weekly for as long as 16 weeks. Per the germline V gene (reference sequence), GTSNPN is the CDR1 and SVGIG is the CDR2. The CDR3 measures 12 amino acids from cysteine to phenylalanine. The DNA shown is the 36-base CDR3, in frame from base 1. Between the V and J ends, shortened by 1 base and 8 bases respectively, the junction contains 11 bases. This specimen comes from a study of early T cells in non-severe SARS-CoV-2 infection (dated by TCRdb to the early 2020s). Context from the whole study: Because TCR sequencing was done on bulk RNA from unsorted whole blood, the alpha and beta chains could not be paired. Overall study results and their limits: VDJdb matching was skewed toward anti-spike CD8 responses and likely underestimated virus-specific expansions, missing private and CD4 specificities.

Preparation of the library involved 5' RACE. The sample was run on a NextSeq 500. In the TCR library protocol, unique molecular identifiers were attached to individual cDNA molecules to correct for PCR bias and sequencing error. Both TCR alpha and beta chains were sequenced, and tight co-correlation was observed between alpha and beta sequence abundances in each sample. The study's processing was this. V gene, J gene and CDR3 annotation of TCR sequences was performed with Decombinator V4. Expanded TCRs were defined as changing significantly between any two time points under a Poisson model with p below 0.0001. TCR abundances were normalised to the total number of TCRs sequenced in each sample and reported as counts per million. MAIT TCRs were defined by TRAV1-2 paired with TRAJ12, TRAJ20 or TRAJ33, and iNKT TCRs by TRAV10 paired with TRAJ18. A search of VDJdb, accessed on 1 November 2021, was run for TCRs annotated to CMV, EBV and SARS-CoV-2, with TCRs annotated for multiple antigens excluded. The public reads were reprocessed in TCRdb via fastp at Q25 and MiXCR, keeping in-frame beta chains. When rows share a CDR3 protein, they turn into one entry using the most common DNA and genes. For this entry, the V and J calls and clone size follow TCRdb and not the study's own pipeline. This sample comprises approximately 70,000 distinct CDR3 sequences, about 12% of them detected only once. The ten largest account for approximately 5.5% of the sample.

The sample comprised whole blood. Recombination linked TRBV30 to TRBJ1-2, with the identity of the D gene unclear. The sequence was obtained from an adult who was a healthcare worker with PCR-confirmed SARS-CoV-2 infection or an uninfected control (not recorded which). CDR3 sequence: CAWSASSVGYTF. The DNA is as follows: TGTGCCTGGAGTGCGTCCAGTGTCGGCTACACCTTC.